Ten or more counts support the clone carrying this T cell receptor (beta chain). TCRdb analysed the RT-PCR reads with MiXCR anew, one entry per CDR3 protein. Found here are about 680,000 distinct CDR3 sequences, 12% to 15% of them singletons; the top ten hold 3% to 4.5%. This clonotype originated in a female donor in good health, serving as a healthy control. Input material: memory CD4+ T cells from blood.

This CDR3 is CSAREGLMGYTF. CDR3 bases: TGCAGTGCTAGGGAAGGTTTGATGGGCTACACCTTC. This chain links TRBV20-1 with TRBJ1-2; D ambiguous. The CDR3 totals 12 residues. V lost 3 bases and J 8 bases, leaving 13 bases between the germline ends. Germline V gene data show CDR1 as DFQATT and CDR2 as SNEGSKA (reference sequence).